Following are 30 T cell receptor beta chains from one sample sequenced in a study of cytomegalovirus exposure and HLA in healthy donors. 13 Jbeta primers and 60 Vbeta primers were used for the PCR. Measured with immunoSEQ multiplex PCR; TCRdb has only the in-frame clones, and not every one. The table records about 120,000 clones, over 8.5% of them present only once. Sequenced: PBMCs. These receptors were collected from a woman aged 40 to 55 in good health and CMV-seropositive.

V is TRBV19 and J is TRBJ2-2; TRBD2 aligns across 7 bases. After removal of 1 base from V and 6 bases from J, the junction contained 5 bases not matched to a gene. The germline gives CDR1 LNHDA, CDR2 SQIVND (reference sequence). The CDR3 covers 15 residues. CDR3 protein: CASSIAGGWSGELFF. The CDR3 DNA reads TGTGCCAGTAGTATAGCGGGGGGATGGTCCGGGGAGCTGTTTTTT.

V usage is TRBV5-6 and J usage is TRBJ1-1; D may be TRBD1 (5 bases). The CDR3 extends over 16 amino acids. V dropped 2 bases and J dropped 5 bases, with 19 bases sitting between them. From germline, CDR1 is SGHDT and CDR2 YYEEEE. The CDR3 is CASSFSVAGRWTEAFF. CDR3 DNA: TGTGCCAGCAGCTTTAGTGTGGCAGGGCGATGGACTGAAGCTTTCTTT.

As for this clone: The conserved final phenylalanine or tryptophan is absent from the CDR3, which likely points to a read error. The chain recombines TRBV5-1 with TRBJ1-1, with D unresolved. The CDR3 runs to 13 residues. Trimming took 2 bases from V and 3 from J, leaving 8 bases between them. In germline, CDR1 is SGHRS, CDR2 YFSETQ. CDR3 amino acids: CASSLPTDTEAFL. The CDR3 nucleotides are TGCGCCAGCAGCTTACCGACGGACACTGAAGCTTTCTTG.

This clone occurred a few times. The V gene is TRBV12-1, the J gene TRBJ2-7; TRBD2, the table's D call, lacks a check against the DNA. TRBV12-1 is classified as a pseudogene. This CDR3 has 16 residues. The CDR3 loop is CASSSSSVGDSYEQYF. DNA of the CDR3: TGTGCCAGCAGCTCCTCGTCCGTCGGGGACTCCTACGAGCAGTACTTC.

V usage is TRBV6-5 and J usage is TRBJ1-2; 7 nucleotides line up with TRBD1. V was pared by 6 bases and J by 4 bases, with 5 bases of the junction left unmatched. Germline CDR1 is MNHEY and CDR2 is SVGAGI. The CDR3 is 13 residues long. For the CDR3, the DNA is TGTGCCAGCAGCCGGGGACAGATCTATGGCTACACCTTC. This encodes CASSRGQIYGYTF.

This clone has only a few counts. The rearrangement links TRBV5-4 to TRBJ1-1; D is undetermined. The CDR3 sequence is 14 residues long. The V end was cut by 3 bases, the J end by 6 bases, with 15 bases between. Germline V CDR1 and CDR2: SGHNT, YYREEE (reference sequence). The CDR3 region is CASSWRAGRAEAFF. The CDR3 nucleotides are TGTGCCAGCAGCTGGAGGGCCGGTCGTGCTGAAGCTTTCTTT.

This clone was counted once. The chain uses TRBV15 and TRBJ1-1; D gene ambiguous. V was shortened by 0 bases and J by 6 bases, with 11 bases between the two germline ends. This CDR3 is built from 14 residues. Germline values: CDR1 LNHNV, CDR2 YYDKDF (reference sequence). CDR3 region: CATSREEGSAEAFF. CDR3 nucleotides: TGTGCCACCAGCAGAGAAGAGGGTTCGGCTGAAGCTTTCTTT.

This rearrangement joins TRBV6-1 to TRBJ1-5; 7 nucleotides line up with TRBD1. This CDR3 has 14 residues. Germline loops: CDR1 MNHNS, CDR2 SASEGT. V lost 4 bases to trimming and J lost 4 bases; unmatched junction nucleotides: 4. CDR3 protein: CASSGPGQNQPQHF. CDR3 bases: TGTGCCAGCAGTGGGCCGGGACAGAATCAGCCCCAGCATTTT.

In its sample, this clone was seen a few times. J is TRBJ2-5 and V is TRBV7-8, with 7 bases lining up with TRBD2. Germline-derived CDR1 and CDR2 are SGHVS and FQNEAQ. Trimming removed 5 bases from V and 1 base from J; junction bases left unmatched: 4. The CDR3 sequence is 14 residues long. The CDR3 protein is CASSVWGGQETQYF. CDR3 in DNA: TGTGCCAGCAGCGTCTGGGGGGGCCAAGAGACCCAGTACTTC.

The sample holds a few counts of this clone. The CDR3 spells CASSDSGTGESNEQFF. The CDR3 DNA sequence: TGTGCCAGCAGTGACTCTGGGACAGGGGAGTCCAATGAGCAGTTCTTC. The rearrangement joins TRBV6-4 to TRBJ2-1, with 10 bases identical to TRBD1. This CDR3 is 16 amino acids long. V trimming: 0 bases; J trimming: 6 bases; junction bases outside the gene matches: 5. Per germline, CDR1 MRHNA and CDR2 SNTAGT.

This clone was detected only a few times. The rearrangement uses TRBV11-2 and TRBJ1-5; D is unresolved. The CDR3 runs to 13 residues. Germline V gene data show CDR1 as SGHAT and CDR2 as FQNNGV. V was cut by 5 bases and J by 4 bases, with 9 bases left in between. The CDR3 sequence is CASSLEWNQPQHF. CDR3 nucleotides: TGTGCCAGCAGCCTCGAGTGGAATCAGCCCCAGCATTTT.

CDR3 protein: CASSDGRGRYKNIQYF. As DNA, the CDR3 is TGTGCCAGCAGTGATGGAAGAGGAAGGTACAAAAACATTCAGTACTTC. The V call is TRBV6-1, the J call TRBJ2-4; D remains unclear. V was cut by 3 bases and J by 3 bases, with 15 bases left in between. The CDR3 has 16 amino acids. The germline V gene encodes CDR1 MNHNS and CDR2 SASEGT.

This clone was observed a handful of times. The chain has TRBV9 and TRBJ1-4; 8 bases fit TRBD1. The CDR3 is 15 amino acids. V was clipped by 4 bases and J by 7 bases; unmatched bases: 9. CDR1 is SGDLS and CDR2 is YYNGEE in the germline V gene. This CDR3 is CASSKRTGFGEKLFF. The CDR3 nucleotides read TGTGCCAGCAGCAAACGGACAGGGTTCGGTGAAAAACTGTTTTTT.

The chain joins TRBV4-1 to TRBJ2-3; TRBD2 agrees at 12 bases. Germline V lookup: CDR1 MGHRA, CDR2 YSYEKL. This CDR3 region has 17 residues. The junction had 12 bases not matched to a gene; V was cut back by 5 bases and J by 6 bases. The CDR3 bases are TGCGCCAGCAGCTTAGGACTAGCGGGGTCCCAGGGGGATACGCAGTATTTT. This codes for CASSLGLAGSQGDTQYF.

The chain carries TRBV7-6 and TRBJ1-1; 8 bases fit TRBD1. The CDR3 totals 15 residues. Germline lookup yields CDR1 SGHVS and CDR2 FNYEAQ. V lost 5 bases and J lost 1; bases outside the gene matches: 6. The CDR3 reads CASSPRTGSNTEAFF. DNA of the CDR3: TGTGCCAGCAGCCCCCGGACAGGGTCGAACACTGAAGCTTTCTTT.

V and J are TRBV27 and TRBJ2-3; TRBD1 aligns across 8 bases. The germline V gene encodes CDR1 MNHEY and CDR2 SMNVEV (reference sequence). The CDR3 consists of 13 residues. J gave up 5 bases and V 4 bases, and 2 bases lay outside the gene matches. The CDR3 reads CASSSTGEDTQYF. The CDR3 nucleotides read TGTGCCAGCAGTTCGACAGGGGAAGATACGCAGTATTTT.

The V and J genes are TRBV6-1 and TRBJ2-5, with D unresolved. V lost 7 bases and J 1 base, leaving 10 bases between the germline ends. The CDR3 is 13 residues long. Germline CDR1 reads MNHNS; CDR2 reads SASEGT. This chain's CDR3 is CASNWAGQETQYF. The CDR3 DNA follows: TGTGCCAGCAATTGGGCAGGCCAAGAGACCCAGTACTTC.

V usage is TRBV7-8 and J usage is TRBJ2-1; perhaps TRBD2 as D (5 bases). The CDR3 is 13 residues long. The ends were cut back, 4 bases at V and 8 bases at J, with 12 bases in the middle. Germline assignment: CDR1 SGHVS and CDR2 FQNEAQ. The CDR3: CASSSPRRDEQFF. For the CDR3, the DNA is TGTGCCAGCAGCTCGCCACGGCGGGATGAGCAGTTCTTC.

The chain recombines TRBV5-1 with TRBJ2-1; 10 nucleotides line up with TRBD2. The CDR3 loop spans 15 amino acids. CDR1 and CDR2 from the germline V gene are SGHRS and YFSETQ. J gave up 1 base and V 5 bases, and 3 bases lay outside the gene matches. The CDR3 sequence: CASRERGGSYNEQFF. The CDR3 DNA follows: TGCGCCAGCAGGGAGCGGGGGGGGTCCTACAATGAGCAGTTCTTC.

This clone has only a few counts. V gene TRBV5-4 combines with J gene TRBJ1-2; 9 nucleotides match TRBD1. V shed 0 bases, J shed 7 bases, and the junction held 13 bases outside the gene matches. Germline-derived CDR1 and CDR2 are SGHNT and YYREEE (reference sequence). The CDR3 runs to 17 residues. Here the CDR3 reads CASSLDGYRGRGRGYTF. The CDR3 coding sequence is TGTGCCAGCAGCTTGGATGGTTACAGGGGGCGAGGGCGTGGCTACACCTTC.

This clone came up a few times. The chain combines TRBV30 with TRBJ1-5; D is possibly TRBD1 (6 bases). The germline gives CDR1 GTSNPN, CDR2 SVGIG (reference sequence). V lost 2 bases to trimming and J lost 4 bases, with 12 bases between them. The CDR3 length is 14 residues. The CDR3 sequence: CAWSFRTENQPQHF. CDR3 DNA: TGTGCCTGGAGTTTTAGGACAGAGAATCAGCCCCAGCATTTT.

This chain links TRBV11-3 with TRBJ2-1; TRBD1 matches 7 bases. Germline V gene sequence: CDR1 SGHNT, CDR2 YENEEA. There are 16 residues in the CDR3. V lost 1 base, J lost 4 bases, and 7 bases stayed unmatched. CDR3 sequence reads: CASSLGGQDLYNEQFF. Here the CDR3 DNA reads TGTGCCAGCAGCTTAGGAGGACAGGATTTATACAATGAGCAGTTCTTC.

This clone turned up a few times. The chain has TRBV19 and TRBJ1-1, with a weak D call TRBD1 (6 bases). The V and J ends lost 6 bases and 0 bases respectively, with 11 bases between them. CDR1 LNHDA and CDR2 SQIVND come from the germline V gene (reference sequence). The CDR3 consists of 14 residues. The CDR3 here is CASSRDTLNTEAFF. The CDR3 nucleotides are TGTGCCAGTAGCAGGGACACTTTGAACACTGAAGCTTTCTTT.

This clone was seen more than once but under ten times. The V gene is TRBV5-5, the J gene TRBJ2-3; possible D gene TRBD1, 5 bases. Germline V CDR1 and CDR2: SGHKS, YYEKEE (reference sequence). The germline V and J ends were trimmed by 0 bases and 3 bases, with 11 bases remaining between them. The CDR3 has 15 residues. The CDR3 sequence: CASSLVRGGTDTQYF. In nucleotides, the CDR3 is TGTGCCAGCAGCTTGGTAAGGGGTGGGACAGATACGCAGTATTTT.

In this sample, this clone turned up a few times. This chain connects TRBV5-4 to TRBJ1-6, with D possibly being TRBD1 (6 bases). This CDR3 comprises 14 residues. The germline V gene has CDR1 SGHNT and CDR2 YYREEE (reference sequence). Trimming removed 5 bases from V and 7 bases from J, with 13 bases in between. The CDR3 nucleotides read TGTGCCAGCAGTCAACAGGGTTCAAATTCACCCCTCCACTTT. This gives the protein CASSQQGSNSPLHF.

This clone came up a few times. A far larger clone is only one base removed, so a read error is likely. The chain couples TRBV30 to TRBJ1-5; no firm D call. Germline-derived CDR1 and CDR2 are GTSNPN and SVGIG (reference sequence). The CDR3 is 13 amino acids. The CDR3 spells CAWSPGSNKPQHF. The CDR3 nucleotides read TGTGCCTGGAGCCCCGGGAGCAATAAGCCCCAGCATTTT. The entire variable domain, with the rest obtained from reference TRBV30 and TRBJ1-5, is as follows: SQTIHQWPATLVQPVGSPLSLECTVEGTSNPNLYWYRQAAGRGLQLLFYSVGIGQISSEVPQNLSASRPQDRQFILSSKKLLLSDSGFYLCAWSPGSNKPQHFGDGTRLSIL.

CDR3 sequence reads: CASSLGQQEQYF. CDR3 DNA sequence: TGCGCCAGCAGCTTGGGACAGCAGGAGCAGTACTTC. V usage is TRBV5-1 and J usage is TRBJ2-7; D is possibly TRBD1 (5 bases). Germline assignment: CDR1 SGHRS and CDR2 YFSETQ. With 0 bases removed from V and 7 bases from J, the gap between germline ends came to 8 bases. This CDR3 is built from 12 residues.

This clone was seen more than once but under ten times. The chain joins TRBV5-1 to TRBJ1-4, with D maybe TRBD1 (5 bases). The CDR3 runs 13 residues. Trimming pared 0 bases from V and 8 bases from J, leaving 8 bases between. Per the germline V gene, CDR1 is SGHRS and CDR2 is YFSETQ. The CDR3 DNA reads as TGCGCCAGCAGCTTGGAAGGGGTCGAAAAACTGTTTTTT. This translates into CASSLEGVEKLFF. Together with reference TRBV5-1 and TRBJ1-4, the CDR3 gives the full variable domain: KAGVTQTPRYLIKTRGQQVTLSCSPISGHRSVSWYQQTPGQGLQFLFEYFSETQRNKGNFPGRFSGRQFSNSRSEMNVSTLELGDSALYLCASSLEGVEKLFFGSGTQLSVL.

This clone was recorded many times. The CDR3 spells CASSISGDAGYTF. The CDR3 DNA reads TGTGCCAGTAGTATTTCAGGGGACGCGGGCTACACCTTC. The V call is TRBV19, the J call TRBJ1-2; maybe TRBD1 (6 bases). With 3 bases removed from V and 8 bases from J, the gap between germline ends came to 13 bases. Germline V gives CDR1 LNHDA, CDR2 SQIVND (reference sequence). CDR3 size: 13 residues.

This clone was seen ten or more times. This chain uses TRBV7-9 with TRBJ2-2, with D maybe TRBD1 (5 bases). The CDR3 contains 14 residues. V was pared by 5 bases and J by 5 bases, with 12 bases between. CDR1 and CDR2 from the germline V gene are SEHNR and FQNEAQ (reference sequence). CDR3: CASSPTRETGELFF. CDR3 in DNA: TGTGCCAGCAGCCCGACCAGGGAAACCGGGGAGCTGTTTTTT.